This T cell receptor beta chain was identified in a study of blood T cell repertoires in COVID-19. Study overall: Samples of COVID-19 (acute and convalescent) were obtained from the United States, Italy and Spain. Sample material is recorded as cDNA or gDNA derived from T cells, B-cell-depleted T cells, or PBMCs.

From germline, CDR1 is KGHSH and CDR2 LQKENI. Trimming left V 1 base short and J 1 base short, with 11 bases between. The CDR3 is made up of 15 amino acids. Source study methods: The authors estimated nucleated cell counts from reference gene primer amplification. Using immunoSEQ multiplex PCR, the repertoire was profiled, and TCRdb retains in-frame clones only, with some absent. That table supplies the V and J calls and clone size; D and trimming were determined from the DNA. The top ten hold about 0.91% of the sample, which has fewer than 500,000 clones, approximately 90% seen once. In Seattle, patients joined the study during active infection and were tracked longitudinally.

The V gene is TRBV18, the J gene TRBJ2-7; D perhaps matches TRBD1 (6 bases). This receptor was identified in a man aged 18 to 30 with COVID-19, enrolled during active disease. Source material: peripheral blood. The CDR3 DNA reads as TGTGCCAGCTCACCACAAGAGGACAGTTCCTACGAGCAGTACTTC. Protein product: CASSPQEDSSYEQYF.